This T cell receptor beta chain appears in the sequencing data of a study of identical twins. TCRdb reprocessed the 5' RACE reads with MiXCR, giving one entry per CDR3 protein. In the table there are approximately 190,000 distinct CDR3 sequences, less than 20% of which are singletons. This clonotype was observed a few times. Its antigen remains unidentified. The CDR3 length is 14 residues. The junction had 7 bases not matched to a gene; V was cut back by 4 bases and J by 4 bases. The V gene's germline CDR1 is SGDLS and CDR2 YYNGEE. Study observations and caveats: Among monozygotic twins, out-of-frame TCR alpha sharing exceeded what models predicted.

All donors were healthy, and all were Caucasian. The same data also contributed to another study, on T cells expressing NK-cell markers. From that study: Also leading the CD3+CD56-NKG2C+ fraction in a few donors were these clonotypes.

Sequenced material: CD8+ T cells sorted from blood. This receptor was identified in a woman aged 18-29 years in good health. V usage is TRBV9 and J usage is TRBJ1-2, with 7 bases lining up with TRBD1. The chain's CDR3 is CASSTPGTVYGYTF. In nucleotides, the CDR3 is TGTGCCAGCAGCACCCCCGGGACAGTCTATGGCTACACCTTC. The whole variable domain, remainder taken from reference TRBV9 and TRBJ1-2, is DSGVTQTPKHLITATGQRVTLRCSPRSGDLSVYWYQQSLDQGLQFLIQYYNGEERAKGNILERFSAQQFPDLHSELNLSSLELGDSALYFCASSTPGTVYGYTFGSGTRLTVV.